This T cell receptor beta chain was identified in a study of T cell responses to AZD1222 COVID-19 vaccine. The trim removed 4 bases at V and 6 bases at J, leaving 5 bases unmatched. Germline V gene data show CDR1 as SGDLS and CDR2 as YYNGEE. This CDR3 has 13 amino acids. Study results and caveats: There were repertoire samples only from the period after the peak T cell response. Baseline serostatus was positive in only a handful of AZD1222 recipients. A mostly white British donor set with more females was recruited, and clonal diversity was possibly underestimated.

The table came from immunoSEQ multiplex PCR; TCRdb's copy has only in-frame clones and leaves some out. The sample lists under 150,000 clones; just over 85% were seen once. Turning to this clone: Its antigen remains unknown.

The J gene is TRBJ1-2, the V gene TRBV9; 8 bases fit TRBD1. The sequence was collected from an adult in good health. Sample: peripheral blood, taken on day 0 of MenACWY control vaccination. For the CDR3, the DNA is TGTGCCAGCAGCTCCGGACAGGGCGATGGCTACACCTTC. This codes for CASSSGQGDGYTF.